The T cell receptor beta chain described here comes from a study of cytomegalovirus exposure and HLA in healthy donors. Both 60 Vbeta primers and 13 Jbeta primers went into the PCR. Some clones are missing from TCRdb's copy, which holds only in-frame ones; the method was immunoSEQ multiplex PCR. Of about 110,000 clones listed, over 60% are singletons. This CDR3 comprises 13 residues. Trimming cost V 4 bases and J 1 base, with 8 bases left between them. The germline V gene encodes CDR1 SGHKS and CDR2 YYEKEE (reference sequence). Sample: PBMCs. V is TRBV5-5 and J is TRBJ1-1; D is ambiguous. The sequence was collected from a man aged 25-45 years in good health and CMV-seropositive. CDR3 nucleotide sequence: TGTGCCAGCAGCCCTCGGGGGAACACTGAAGCTTTCTTT. This codes for CASSPRGNTEAFF.